This T cell receptor (beta chain) was documented in a study of blood T cell repertoires in COVID-19. Study in general: The cDNA or gDNA used as material had been derived from T cells, B-cell-depleted T cells, or PBMCs.

Clones were sequenced by immunoSEQ multiplex PCR, and TCRdb holds only the in-frame ones, with some missing. In the table there are about 80,000 clones, 70% to 85% of which are singletons. From germline, CDR1 is SNHLY and CDR2 FYNNEI. The CDR3 extends over 14 amino acids. Trimming left V 8 bases short and J 10 bases short, with 18 bases between. The TCR was taken from a middle-aged man with active or convalescent COVID-19. The gene calls are TRBV2 and TRBJ1-6; the D gene is possibly TRBD1 (5 bases). Sequenced input: peripheral blood. The chain's CDR3 is CASGEDSRGSPLHF. The CDR3 DNA is TGTGCCAGCGGGGAGGATTCTAGGGGATCACCCCTCCACTTT.